This T cell receptor beta chain was documented in a study of blood T cell repertoires in COVID-19. Study summary: The United States, Italy and Spain were the sources of the acute and convalescent COVID-19 samples. Nucleic acid was either cDNA or gDNA, and it came from T cells, B-cell-depleted T cells, or PBMCs.

Original analysis: Nucleated cell counts were estimated from reference gene primer amplification. Sequencing used immunoSEQ multiplex PCR; TCRdb keeps in-frame clones, though not all of them. Clone size and the V and J calls come from that table; the DNA yielded D and trimming. The profile shows 290,000 or so clones, roughly 85% of them singletons. The CDR3 loop spans 13 amino acids. The germline V and J ends were trimmed by 5 bases and 6 bases, with 10 bases remaining between them. Germline V lookup: CDR1 MNHEY, CDR2 SVGAGI. The sequencing sample was made of peripheral blood. This receptor was taken from a man aged 50-59 years with active or convalescent COVID-19. This rearrangement joins TRBV6-5 to TRBJ2-2; tentatively, D is TRBD2 (5 bases). The CDR3 nucleotides read TGTGCCAGCAGTACGGGGATTCCCGGGGAGCTGTTTTTT. This gives the protein CASSTGIPGELFF.